This TCR beta chain was documented in a study of T cells after yellow fever vaccination. The study, taken as a whole, reports: Sorted repertoires could include abundant contaminating clonotypes from bulk cells. Some clonotypes were seen in both the CD4 and the CD8 compartments. These made up a small share and likely arose from convergent recombination. Secondary responses were weaker yet peaked faster, day 5 versus 15.

This clonotype was counted between two and nine times. Antigen unknown. UMIs and a universal primer site were added when TCR cDNA was made by 5'RACE template switching. TCRdb passed the 5' RACE reads through MiXCR, listing each CDR3 protein once. The sample includes 450,000 to 600,000 distinct CDR3 sequences, approximately 13% of them seen just once. Here the sequenced sample was PBMCs, taken on the day of the yellow fever booster vaccination. This clonotype was sampled from a man aged 25-45 years who received the YFV17D yellow fever vaccine.

The CDR3 nucleotides are TGCAGTGCTAGAGATATCAGGGAAACTGAAGCTTTCTTT. The encoded protein is CSARDIRETEAFF. The chain has TRBV20-1 and TRBJ1-1; the D gene is possibly TRBD1 (5 bases). Germline V gene data show CDR1 as DFQATT and CDR2 as SNEGSKA (reference sequence). V lost 0 bases, J lost 5 bases, and 10 bases lay in between. CDR3 size: 13 residues.